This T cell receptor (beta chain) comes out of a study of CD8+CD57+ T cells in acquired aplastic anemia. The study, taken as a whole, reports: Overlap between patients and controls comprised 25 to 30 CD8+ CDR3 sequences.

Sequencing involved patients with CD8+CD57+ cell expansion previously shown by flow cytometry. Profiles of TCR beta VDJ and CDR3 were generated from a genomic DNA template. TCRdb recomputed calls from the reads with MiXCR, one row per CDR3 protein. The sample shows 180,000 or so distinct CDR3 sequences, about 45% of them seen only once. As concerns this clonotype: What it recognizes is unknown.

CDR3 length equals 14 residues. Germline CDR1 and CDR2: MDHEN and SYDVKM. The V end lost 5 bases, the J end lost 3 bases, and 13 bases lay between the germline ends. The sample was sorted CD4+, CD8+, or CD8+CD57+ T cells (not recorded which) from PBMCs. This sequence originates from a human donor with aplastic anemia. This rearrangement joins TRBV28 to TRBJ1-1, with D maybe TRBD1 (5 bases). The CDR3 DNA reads TGTGCCAGCAGTAGCAGGGTTCGGGACACTGAAGCTTTCTTT. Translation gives CASSSRVRDTEAFF.